The 25 T cell receptor beta chains listed next were all sequenced from one sample in a study of ipilimumab plus nivolumab after autologous stem cell transplantation. Here immunoSEQ multiplex PCR was the method, and the copy in TCRdb shows in-frame clones only, minus some. The table shows tens of thousands of clones, with approximately 92% occurring only once. This sample comprised PBMCs, obtained in a trial of ipilimumab plus nivolumab as post-transplant consolidation. The receptors were sampled from a male donor with multiple myeloma.

This clone was seen just once. This chain joins TRBV28 and TRBJ2-5; a weak D match, TRBD1 (6 bases). CDR1 and CDR2 (germline): MDHEN, SYDVKM. The V end was cut by 2 bases, the J end by 4 bases, with 11 bases between. This CDR3 is built from 14 residues. CDR3 amino acids: CASSLTGLIETQYF. The CDR3 region has the DNA TGTGCCAGCAGTTTAACAGGGTTAATAGAGACCCAGTACTTC.

This chain uses TRBV9 with TRBJ2-1, with 9 bases fitting TRBD1. The CDR3 extends over 19 amino acids. Germline CDR1 is SGDLS and CDR2 is YYNGEE. V lost 4 bases, J lost 0 bases, and 14 bases stayed unmatched. CDR3 sequence (DNA): TGTGCCAGCAGCTCCACCCCGGGAGGACAGGGGAGCTCCTACAATGAGCAGTTCTTC. It encodes CASSSTPGGQGSSYNEQFF.

The chain employs TRBV21-1 and TRBJ1-1. TRBV21-1 is a pseudogene. The CDR3 spans 9 residues. The CDR3 region is CASSPEAFF. The CDR3 coding sequence is TGTGCCAGCAGCCCTGAAGCTTTCTTT.

The rearrangement links TRBV6-5 to TRBJ2-7, with D tentatively TRBD2 (5 bases). CDR3 length equals 15 residues. CDR1 and CDR2 (germline): MNHEY, SVGAGI. Trimming removed 0 bases from V and 3 bases from J, with 12 bases in between. The CDR3 spells CASSYSSLGLYEQYF. The DNA of the CDR3 is TGTGCCAGCAGTTACTCATCACTAGGACTCTACGAGCAGTACTTC.

This clone has only one observation. The genes are TRBV4-3 and TRBJ1-2; 8 bases map to TRBD1. The length of the CDR3 is 15 residues. J lost 6 bases, V lost 0 bases, and 6 bases had no gene match. Germline V gene lookup returns CDR1 LGHNA and CDR2 YSLEER. CDR3 amino acids: CASSQDWTGRNGYTF. CDR3 in DNA: TGCGCCAGCAGCCAAGATTGGACAGGGCGGAATGGCTACACCTTC.

This clone was found a few times. This sequence joins TRBV11-3 and TRBJ2-1, with TRBD2 identical over 9 bases. V lost 5 bases to trimming and J lost 6 bases; unmatched junction nucleotides: 5. The CDR3 is made up of 14 amino acids. Germline V gene data show CDR1 as SGHNT and CDR2 as YENEEA. CDR3 sequence (DNA): TGTGCCAGCAGCCTAGCGGGATCCCCCAATGAGCAGTTCTTC. Its protein product is CASSLAGSPNEQFF.

Notes on this clone: At the DNA level, this CDR3 is encoded by other sequences in the same sample as well. J is TRBJ1-5 and V is TRBV7-8; D gene uncertain. Trimming took off 3 bases at V and 7 bases at J, with 13 bases between the two ends. CDR3 length equals 14 residues. In germline, CDR1 is SGHVS, CDR2 FQNEAQ. CDR3 sequence: CASSLRAPYQPQHF. CDR3 DNA: TGTGCCAGCAGCTTGAGGGCCCCCTACCAGCCCCAGCATTTT.

This rearrangement joins TRBV7-2 to TRBJ2-1; 9 positions agree with TRBD2. From germline, CDR1 is SGHTA and CDR2 FQGNSA. The J segment lost 1 base and the V segment lost 6 bases, leaving 4 bases of the junction unmatched. CDR3 length: 15 residues. The CDR3 here is CASSQAGGSYNEQFF. The CDR3 nucleotides read TGTGCCAGCAGTCAAGCGGGAGGTTCCTACAATGAGCAGTTCTTC.

This chain connects TRBV7-3 to TRBJ2-7; 9 bases are shared with TRBD1. J gave up 3 bases and V 5 bases, and 8 bases lay outside the gene matches. Looked up from germline, CDR1 is SGHTA and CDR2 is FQGTGA. The CDR3 spans 15 residues. CDR3 bases: TGTGCCAGCAGCCCCCACCTGGGACAGGGCTACGAGCAGTACTTC. Its protein is CASSPHLGQGYEQYF.

This rearrangement joins TRBV4-1 to TRBJ2-5; D gene ambiguous. Germline V CDR1 and CDR2: MGHRA, YSYEKL. V was pared by 4 bases and J by 5 bases, with 5 bases between. The CDR3 runs to 11 residues. The chain's CDR3 is CASSPRETQYF. DNA for the CDR3: TGCGCCAGCAGCCCCAGGGAGACCCAGTACTTC.

The chain couples TRBV5-5 to TRBJ1-5; D gene uncertain. This CDR3 has 15 residues. CDR1 and CDR2 from the germline V gene are SGHKS and YYEKEE (reference sequence). V was clipped by 0 bases and J by 0 bases, with 7 bases between them. The CDR3 DNA follows: TGTGCCAGCAGCTTGGAGGCGTATAGCAATCAGCCCCAGCATTTT. Translating gives CASSLEAYSNQPQHF.

The chain carries TRBV14 and TRBJ2-1, with TRBD2 matching over 8 bases. J gave up 0 bases and V 4 bases, and 5 bases lay outside the gene matches. This CDR3 has 16 amino acids. CDR1 is SGHDN, CDR2 FVKESK, per germline. CDR3 region: CASSRGSGASYNEQFF. The CDR3 region has the DNA TGTGCCAGCAGCCGGGGTAGCGGGGCCTCCTACAATGAGCAGTTCTTC.

V is TRBV5-1 and J is TRBJ1-2, with a possible D match to TRBD1 (5 bases). Germline CDR1 reads SGHRS; CDR2 reads YFSETQ. Trimming left V 0 bases short and J 4 bases short, with 10 bases between. The CDR3 covers 14 residues. CDR3 in amino acids: CASSLGQTVYGYTF. As DNA, the CDR3 is TGCGCCAGCAGCTTGGGCCAGACAGTCTATGGCTACACCTTC.

This clone was seen once. CDR3 DNA: TGTGCCAGCAGCTTGGGGAGAGTAGCGGGAGCCCTCCAAGAGACCCAGTACTTC. This sequence encodes CASSLGRVAGALQETQYF. V is TRBV5-4 and J is TRBJ2-5; 9 bases line up with TRBD2. This CDR3 region has 18 residues. Germline assignment: CDR1 SGHNT and CDR2 YYREEE (reference sequence). V shed 0 bases and J 1 base; nucleotides not matched to a gene: 10.

The chain joins TRBV19 to TRBJ2-1; D is perhaps TRBD1 (5 bases). Germline V gene lookup returns CDR1 LNHDA and CDR2 SQIVND (reference sequence). Trimming removed 3 bases at V and 9 bases at J, with 18 bases between. The CDR3 spans 15 residues. This CDR3 is CASSMLGARRSEQFF. As DNA, the CDR3 is TGTGCCAGTAGTATGCTAGGGGCTAGGCGTAGTGAGCAGTTCTTC.

The V call is TRBV6-5, the J call TRBJ2-2; 8 bases line up with TRBD1. Germline CDR1 is MNHEY and CDR2 is SVGAGI. The V and J ends lost 4 bases and 7 bases, in that order; junction bases with no gene match: 5. This CDR3 has 14 residues. CDR3 DNA: TGTGCCAGCAGTTGGACAGGGATGGGCGGGGAGCTGTTTTTT. Translated, it gives CASSWTGMGGELFF.

V is TRBV7-6 and J is TRBJ2-1; D ambiguous. Trimming stripped 2 bases from V and 4 bases from J, with 12 bases between. The CDR3 sequence is 15 residues long. Per the germline V gene, CDR1 is SGHVS and CDR2 is FNYEAQ. This chain's CDR3 is CASSLTLSTYNEQFF. The CDR3 DNA reads as TGTGCCAGCAGCTTAACCTTGAGTACTTACAATGAGCAGTTCTTC.

The chain has TRBV5-4 and TRBJ2-6; 8 positions agree with TRBD2. Unmatched junction bases numbered 8, after V lost 4 bases and J lost 2 bases. The CDR3 consists of 17 residues. The germline V gene encodes CDR1 SGHNT and CDR2 YYREEE (reference sequence). CDR3 region: CASSPSGSTPGANVLTF. CDR3 in DNA: TGTGCCAGCAGCCCAAGCGGGAGTACCCCTGGGGCCAACGTCCTGACTTTC.

This clone was seen once. The chain couples TRBV19 to TRBJ1-5, with 8 bases aligning to TRBD1. Germline V gene lookup returns CDR1 LNHDA and CDR2 SQIVND (reference sequence). J gave up 6 bases and V 2 bases, and 6 bases lay outside the gene matches. The CDR3 contains 15 residues. The CDR3 nucleotides are TGTGCCAGTAGTATACCAGGGGGCACGTTTCAGCCCCAGCATTTT. The encoded protein is CASSIPGGTFQPQHF.

The CDR3 nucleotides are TGTGCCAGCTCACCACTTCAGGGGAGTGAGCAGTTCTTC. Residues: CASSPLQGSEQFF. This sequence joins TRBV18 and TRBJ2-1, with D possibly being TRBD1 (6 bases). The V gene lost 1 base and the J gene lost 9 bases, with 10 bases spanning the gap. The CDR3 consists of 13 residues. Germline V gene lookup returns CDR1 KGHSH and CDR2 LQKENI.

This clone has just one count. The chain combines TRBV6-5 with TRBJ2-7, with a possible D match to TRBD1 (6 bases). CDR3 length: 14 residues. V dropped 3 bases and J dropped 6 bases, with 15 bases sitting between them. The germline V gene encodes CDR1 MNHEY and CDR2 SVGAGI. CDR3 in amino acids: CASSYALQQGEQYF. The DNA for the CDR3 is TGTGCCAGCAGTTATGCTCTGCAACAGGGCGAGCAGTACTTC.

This clone was picked up one time. This chain links TRBV19 with TRBJ2-2; no firm D call. From germline, CDR1 is LNHDA and CDR2 SQIVND (reference sequence). The CDR3 consists of 15 residues. V lost 3 bases to trimming and J lost 0 bases, with 8 bases between them. The CDR3 region has the DNA TGTGCCAGTAGTATGCCCAGAACGAACACCGGGGAGCTGTTTTTT. Translated: CASSMPRTNTGELFF.

The chain couples TRBV28 to TRBJ2-7, with TRBD1 identical over 7 bases. The CDR3 spans 14 residues. Germline V gene lookup returns CDR1 MDHEN and CDR2 SYDVKM. The J segment lost 2 bases and the V segment lost 6 bases, leaving 7 bases of the junction unmatched. This chain's CDR3 is CASRVYRGTYEQYF. The DNA for the CDR3 is TGTGCCAGCAGGGTCTACAGGGGAACCTACGAGCAGTACTTC.

The rearrangement joins TRBV6-6 to TRBJ2-5; no reliable D call. CDR3 length equals 14 residues. The germline V gene has CDR1 MNHNY and CDR2 SVGAGI (reference sequence). With 3 bases removed from V and 1 base from J, the gap between germline ends came to 9 bases. DNA of the CDR3: TGTGCCAGCAGTTATTGGGGTACCCAAGAGACCCAGTACTTC. This codes for CASSYWGTQETQYF.

J is TRBJ2-1 and V is TRBV19; D unclear. The V gene's germline CDR1 is LNHDA and CDR2 SQIVND (reference sequence). This CDR3 has 15 amino acids. Trimming stripped 4 bases from V and 2 bases from J, with 12 bases between. The CDR3 loop reads CASSSETQPYNEQFF. The DNA of the CDR3 is TGTGCCAGTAGTAGTGAGACCCAACCCTACAATGAGCAGTTCTTC.